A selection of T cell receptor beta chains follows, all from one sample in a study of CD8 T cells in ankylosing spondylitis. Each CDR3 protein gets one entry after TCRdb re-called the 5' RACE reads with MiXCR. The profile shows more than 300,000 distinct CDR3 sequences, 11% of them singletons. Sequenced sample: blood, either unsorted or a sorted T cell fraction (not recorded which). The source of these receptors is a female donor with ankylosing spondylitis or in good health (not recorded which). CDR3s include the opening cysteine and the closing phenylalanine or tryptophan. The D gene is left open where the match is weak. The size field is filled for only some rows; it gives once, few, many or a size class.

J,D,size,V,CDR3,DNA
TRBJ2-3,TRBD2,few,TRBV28,CASTTGGDSTDTQYF,TGTGCCAGCACCACGGGGGGGGACAGCACAGATACGCAGTATTTT
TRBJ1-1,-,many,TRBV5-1,CASSPIARGNTEAFF,TGCGCCAGCAGCCCCATCGCACGGGGGAACACTGAAGCTTTCTTT
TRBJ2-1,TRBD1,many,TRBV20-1,CSAKTSLDRDLFNEQFF,TGCAGTGCTAAGACTTCTTTGGACAGGGATCTTTTCAATGAGCAGTTCTTC
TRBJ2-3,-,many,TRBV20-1,CSARDTAKRTDTQYF,TGCAGTGCTAGGGATACGGCCAAACGCACAGATACGCAGTATTTT
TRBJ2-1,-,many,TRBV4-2,CASSQEWDIDNEQFF,TGTGCCAGCAGCCAAGAGTGGGACATTGACAATGAGCAGTTCTTC
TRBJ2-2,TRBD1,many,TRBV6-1,CASSTGQSNTGELFF,TGTGCCAGCAGTACGGGACAGTCGAACACCGGGGAGCTGTTTTTT
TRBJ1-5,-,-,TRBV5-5,CASSPIGGEGNQPQHF,TGTGCCAGCAGCCCTATCGGGGGCGAGGGCAATCAGCCCCAGCATTTT
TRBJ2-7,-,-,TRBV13,CASSLVVGQYF,TGTGCCAGCAGCTTAGTAGTGGGGCAGTACTTC
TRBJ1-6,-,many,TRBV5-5,CASSEGTEANSPLHF,TGTGCCAGCAGCGAAGGGACGGAGGCTAATTCACCCCTCCACTTT
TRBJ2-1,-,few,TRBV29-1,CSVRRAGPTYNEQFF,TGCAGCGTCCGTCGGGCGGGGCCAACCTACAATGAGCAGTTCTTC
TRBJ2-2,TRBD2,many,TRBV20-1,CSVPLGGGTGELFF,TGCAGTGTACCCCTGGGGGGGGGCACCGGGGAGCTGTTTTTT
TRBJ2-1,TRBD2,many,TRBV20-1,CIPNSGSTYNEQFF,TGCATTCCAAATAGCGGGAGTACGTACAATGAGCAGTTCTTC
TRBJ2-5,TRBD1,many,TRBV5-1,CASSQGQGAETQYF,TGCGCCAGCAGCCAGGGACAGGGAGCAGAGACCCAGTACTTC
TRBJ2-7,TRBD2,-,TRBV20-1,CCASIGGGRNTYEQYF,TGCTGTGCTAGTATCGGTGGCGGGAGGAATACCTACGAGCAGTACTTC
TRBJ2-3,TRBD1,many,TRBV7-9,CASIPIRDSFYTQYF,TGTGCCAGCATCCCTATCCGGGACAGTTTCTATACGCAGTATTTT
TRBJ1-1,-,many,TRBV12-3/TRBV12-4,CASSLMGGSTEAFF,TGTGCCAGCAGTTTAATGGGTGGTAGCACTGAAGCTTTCTTT
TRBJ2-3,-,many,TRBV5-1,CASSPYTERDTQYF,TGCGCCAGCAGCCCCTACACGGAACGAGATACGCAGTATTTT
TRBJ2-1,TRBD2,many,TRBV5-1,CASSPDGLVSSYNEQFF,TGCGCCAGCAGCCCCGACGGACTAGTTAGCTCCTACAATGAGCAGTTCTTC
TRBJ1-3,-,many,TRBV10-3,CAIMVSGNTIYF,TGTGCCATCATGGTTTCGGGAAACACCATATATTTT
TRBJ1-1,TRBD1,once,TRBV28,CATKDPGQGIMNTEAFF,TGTGCCACCAAAGACCCGGGACAGGGGATTATGAACACTGAAGCTTTCTTT
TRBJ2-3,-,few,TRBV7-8,CASSPHQTGDTQYF,TGTGCCAGCAGCCCACACCAGACAGGCGATACGCAGTATTTT
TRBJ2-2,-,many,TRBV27,CASRLSTGELFF,TGTGCCAGCAGACTTAGTACCGGGGAGCTGTTTTTT
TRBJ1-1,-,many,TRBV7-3,CASSLTHGGSSEAFF,TGTGCCAGCAGCTTAACTCATGGGGGGAGTAGTGAAGCTTTCTTT
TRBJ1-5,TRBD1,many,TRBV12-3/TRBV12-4,CASSWGQGENQPQHF,TGTGCCAGCAGCTGGGGACAGGGTGAGAATCAGCCCCAGCATTTT
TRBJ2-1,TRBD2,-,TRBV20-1,CSALGTSGRGRNEQFF,TGCAGTGCCCTAGGGACTAGCGGGAGAGGGAGGAATGAGCAGTTCTTC
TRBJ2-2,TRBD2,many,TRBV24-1,CATSDLTSGGPTNTGELFF,TGTGCCACCAGTGATTTGACTAGCGGGGGGCCCACGAACACCGGGGAGCTGTTTTTT
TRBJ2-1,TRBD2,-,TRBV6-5,CASSYYARVRGGDNEQFF,TGTGCCAGCAGTTACTACGCCCGAGTCCGGGGGGGCGATAATGAGCAGTTCTTC
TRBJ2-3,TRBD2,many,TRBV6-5,CASSYQRGWGTDTQYF,TGTGCCAGCAGTTACCAGCGGGGATGGGGCACAGATACGCAGTATTTT
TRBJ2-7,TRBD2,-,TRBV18,CASSPGAGAIYEQYF,TGTGCCAGCTCACCGGGTGCGGGAGCTATCTACGAGCAGTACTTC
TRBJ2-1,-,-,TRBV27,CAILTQGGNAQFF,TGTGCCATCCTGACCCAGGGCGGGAATGCGCAGTTCTTC
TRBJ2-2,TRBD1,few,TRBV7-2,CASKGGDGTGELFF,TGTGCCAGCAAAGGGGGCGATGGCACCGGGGAGCTGTTTTTT
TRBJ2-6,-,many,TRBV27,CASSLQSPGANVLTF,TGTGCCAGCAGTCTCCAGTCCCCTGGGGCCAACGTCCTGACTTTC
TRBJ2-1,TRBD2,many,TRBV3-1,CASSLGLAGSNEQFF,TGTGCCAGCAGCCTCGGACTAGCGGGGTCGAATGAGCAGTTCTTC
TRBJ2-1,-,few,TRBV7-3,CASSFTSATLNEQFF,TGTGCCAGCAGCTTTACTTCGGCTACCCTCAATGAGCAGTTCTTC
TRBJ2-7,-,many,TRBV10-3,CASAATTPYEQYF,TGTGCCTCTGCGGCAACGACACCCTACGAGCAGTACTTC
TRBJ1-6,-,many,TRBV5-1,CASSLDRGTDSPLHF,TGCGCCAGCAGCTTGGACCGGGGGACTGATTCACCCCTCCACTTT
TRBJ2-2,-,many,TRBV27,CASSPGAGGSTGELFF,TGTGCCAGCAGCCCCGGAGCGGGCGGAAGCACCGGGGAGCTGTTTTTT
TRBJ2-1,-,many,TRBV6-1,CASNLSKNEQFF,TGTGCCAGCAACCTTTCCAAGAATGAGCAGTTCTTC
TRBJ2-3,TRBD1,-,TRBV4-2,CASSLRTGEGDTQYF,TGTGCCAGCAGCCTGAGGACAGGGGAAGGGGATACGCAGTATTTT
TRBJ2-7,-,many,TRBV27,CASMLQGDRAYEQYF,TGTGCCAGCATGTTACAGGGTGATAGAGCCTACGAGCAGTACTTC